These 12 T cell receptor beta chains were sequenced from one sample in a study of blood T cell repertoires in COVID-19. Profiled with immunoSEQ multiplex PCR; TCRdb holds only in-frame clones, not every one. The sample carries roughly 97,000 clones, roughly four fifths recorded once. Specimen: peripheral blood. The source is a man aged 55 to 70 with acute or convalescent COVID-19.

V is TRBV20-1 and J is TRBJ2-1; 9 bases are shared with TRBD2. The CDR3 spans 16 residues. The junction had 11 bases not matched to a gene; V was cut back by 3 bases and J by 5 bases. Germline-derived CDR1 and CDR2 are DFQATT and SNEGSKA (reference sequence). In nucleotides, the CDR3 is TGCAGTGCTAGTTATTCGGGACTAGCACCTAACAATGAGCAGTTCTTC. It translates to CSASYSGLAPNNEQFF.

The chain is built from TRBV16 and TRBJ1-6, with D possibly being TRBD1 (6 bases). The V end was cut by 1 base, the J end by 7 bases, with 11 bases between. Germline V gene data show CDR1 as KGHSY and CDR2 as FQNENV. The CDR3 totals 15 residues. The CDR3 is CASSQLGQENSPLHF. DNA of the CDR3: TGTGCCAGCAGCCAATTGGGACAAGAGAATTCACCCCTCCACTTT.

This chain joins TRBV7-3 and TRBJ2-7; TRBD1 aligns across 8 bases. This CDR3 has 15 amino acids. Trimming at V came to 5 bases and at J to 3 bases, leaving 9 bases not matched to a gene. Germline values: CDR1 SGHTA, CDR2 FQGTGA. CDR3 region: CASSPTRQGLYEQYF. CDR3 DNA: TGTGCCAGCAGCCCGACCCGACAGGGGCTCTACGAGCAGTACTTC. The variable domain in full, completed from reference TRBV7-3 and TRBJ2-7, reads GAGVSQTPSNKVTEKGKYVELRCDPISGHTALYWYRQSLGQGPEFLIYFQGTGAADDSGLPNDRFFAVRPEGSVSTLKIQRTERGDSAVYLCASSPTRQGLYEQYFGPGTRLTVT.

The chain has TRBV7-9 and TRBJ1-6; perhaps TRBD1 as D (5 bases). This CDR3 region has 15 residues. CDR1 and CDR2 (germline): SEHNR, FQNEAQ (reference sequence). Trimming removed 5 bases from V and 7 bases from J, with 15 bases in between. The CDR3 protein is CASSQFRDSNSPLHF. The DNA of the CDR3 is TGTGCCAGCAGCCAATTCCGGGACTCAAATTCACCCCTCCACTTT. The full variable domain, rest sourced from reference TRBV7-9 and TRBJ1-6, is DTGVSQNPRHKITKRGQNVTFRCDPISEHNRLYWYRQTLGQGPEFLTYFQNEAQLEKSRLLSDRFSAERPKGSFSTLEIQRTEQGDSAMYLCASSQFRDSNSPLHFGNGTRLTVT.

This chain links TRBV7-2 with TRBJ2-3, with 11 bases matching TRBD2. This CDR3 is built from 16 residues. The germline CDR1 and CDR2 sequences are SGHTA and FQGNSA. V trimming: 4 bases; J trimming: 4 bases; junction bases outside the gene matches: 7. The CDR3 DNA is TGTGCCAGCAGCTCACTACTAGCGGGAGTAGCAGATACGCAGTATTTT. Protein: CASSSLLAGVADTQYF.

The genes are TRBV14 and TRBJ2-3, with TRBD2 as a possible D gene (6 bases). Germline assignment: CDR1 SGHDN and CDR2 FVKESK. V shed 0 bases and J shed 0 bases, with 10 bases lying between them. This CDR3 is 16 amino acids long. The CDR3 nucleotides are TGTGCCAGCAGCCAAGATAGCGGCCAGAGCACAGATACGCAGTATTTT. Translated: CASSQDSGQSTDTQYF.

The gene calls are TRBV21-1 and TRBJ1-4. TRBV21-1 is a listed pseudogene. The CDR3 runs to 13 residues. CDR3 loop: CASPEGWHEKLFF. The CDR3 coding sequence is TGTGCCAGCCCGGAGGGGTGGCATGAAAAACTGTTTTTT.

This clone was recorded once. The gene calls are TRBV11-2 and TRBJ1-1, with 8 bases that match TRBD1. The CDR3 sequence is 17 residues long. Trimming removed 1 base from V and 4 bases from J; junction bases left unmatched: 11. CDR1 and CDR2 from the germline V gene are SGHAT and FQNNGV. The CDR3 DNA sequence: TGTGCCAGCAGCTTAGGTAGGGGGACAGGCCTGTTCACTGAAGCTTTCTTT. Translated, it gives CASSLGRGTGLFTEAFF.

The sample holds a few counts of this clone. The chain recombines TRBV7-9 with TRBJ2-5; 10 bases match TRBD1. The CDR3 covers 14 residues. CDR1 and CDR2 from the germline V gene are SEHNR and FQNEAQ (reference sequence). V lost 4 bases, J lost 5 bases, and 4 bases stayed unmatched. The CDR3 loop is CASSSRTGGETQYF. The CDR3 DNA sequence: TGTGCCAGCAGCTCCAGGACAGGGGGGGAGACCCAGTACTTC.

CDR3 sequence: CASTYSGGRTDTQYF. CDR3 DNA sequence: TGTGCCAGCACATATAGCGGGGGCCGCACAGATACGCAGTATTTT. This chain links TRBV27 with TRBJ2-3, with 9 bases matching TRBD2. With 7 bases clipped from V and 1 base from J, the junction kept 6 bases outside the gene matches. Germline CDR1 reads MNHEY; CDR2 reads SMNVEV (reference sequence). The CDR3 runs to 15 residues.

The rearrangement uses TRBV7-3 and TRBJ2-1; 7 bases fit TRBD1. Trimming took 2 bases from V and 6 from J; bases not matched to a gene: 7. The CDR3 contains 15 residues. The germline CDR1 and CDR2 sequences are SGHTA and FQGTGA. The CDR3 loop is CASSLVGGLSNEQFF. The CDR3 bases are TGTGCCAGCAGCTTAGTAGGGGGCCTGAGCAATGAGCAGTTCTTC.

This chain links TRBV7-6 with TRBJ2-7; the D gene is possibly TRBD2 (7 bases). The CDR3 runs 14 residues. V shed 0 bases and J shed 5 bases, with 11 bases lying between them. The V gene's germline CDR1 is SGHVS and CDR2 FNYEAQ. CDR3 sequence: CASSLAGGRDEQYF. As DNA, the CDR3 is TGTGCCAGCAGCTTAGCCGGGGGGCGTGACGAGCAGTACTTC.